The T cell receptor beta chain described here comes from a study of chemoradiotherapy in HPV16-positive cancers. Study overall: A couple of HPV16-positive patients' cells yielded candidate HPV-specific clones and common motifs. Study results and caveats: Functional assays defining HPV-specific T cells used only a couple of HPV16-positive patients. Non-HPV-specific T cells did not expand in tumors during treatment, whereas candidate HPV-specific clones and E7-related motifs did.

The table came from immunoSEQ multiplex PCR; TCRdb's copy has only in-frame clones and leaves some out. The profile shows roughly 13,000 clones, approximately 71% of them singletons. From germline, CDR1 is SGHRS and CDR2 YFSETQ. With 2 bases clipped from V and 8 bases from J, the junction kept 6 bases outside the gene matches. CDR3 size: 14 residues. As regards this clone: Its antigen remains unidentified.

This specimen was collected from a patient who underwent chemoradiotherapy. V usage is TRBV5-1 and J usage is TRBJ1-4; the match to TRBD1 covers 7 bases. This clonotype was sampled from a human donor with HPV-associated anogenital cancer. The chain's CDR3 is CASSFEGAGEKLFF. CDR3 nucleotide sequence: TGCGCCAGCAGCTTCGAGGGGGCAGGGGAAAAACTGTTTTTT.